A single sample is the source of the 2 T cell receptor beta chains below, sequenced in a study of T cells after yellow fever vaccination. One entry per CDR3 protein, called by TCRdb with MiXCR from the 5' RACE reads. The top ten clones hold roughly a quarter of a sample with some 300,000 distinct CDR3 sequences, 3.6% of them seen once. Sample: PBMCs, taken on the day of the yellow fever booster vaccination. Receptors originate from a man aged 18 to 29 who received the YFV17D yellow fever vaccine.

The chain joins TRBV7-3 to TRBJ2-1, with D unresolved. CDR1 is SGHTA, CDR2 FQGTGA, per germline. V dropped 2 bases and J dropped 5 bases, with 10 bases sitting between them. The CDR3 runs 14 residues. CDR3 DNA: TGTGCCAGCAGCTTACAAGCGCAGAACAATGAGCAGTTCTTC. Protein: CASSLQAQNNEQFF.

The chain employs TRBV5-1 and TRBJ1-1; D remains unclear. This CDR3 comprises 13 residues. The V end lost 3 bases, the J end lost 4 bases, and 10 bases lay between the germline ends. CDR1 is SGHRS and CDR2 is YFSETQ in the germline V gene. CDR3 sequence: CASSSGGGTEAFF. CDR3 coding DNA: TGCGCCAGCAGCTCTGGAGGAGGCACTGAAGCTTTCTTT.